The 3 T cell receptor beta chains reported below all come from one sample, sequenced in a study of response to subunit inactivated influenza vaccine. TCRdb re-analysed the RT-PCR reads in MiXCR, keeping a single row per CDR3 protein. The sample consists of around 250,000 distinct CDR3 sequences, 9% to 15% of them appearing once. This specimen was non-naive T cells sorted from PBMCs, taken around two weeks before vaccination. The receptor source for this set is a man aged 50-59 years who received an inactivated influenza vaccine.

This clonotype was counted only a few times. The rearrangement links TRBV10-3 to TRBJ1-1, with D tentatively TRBD1 (5 bases). V was pared by 0 bases and J by 8 bases, with 7 bases between. This CDR3 has 12 residues. Per germline, CDR1 ENHRY and CDR2 SYGVKD. The DNA of the CDR3 is TGTGCCATCAGTGAGTCGTCAGGGGAAGCTTTCTTT. Translated: CAISESSGEAFF.

The chain uses TRBV24-1 and TRBJ2-1; no clear D gene. V lost 2 bases, J lost 8 bases, and 6 bases lay in between. The CDR3 length is 12 residues. In germline, CDR1 is KGHDR, CDR2 SFDVKD. The CDR3 spells CATSDYGDEQFF. The CDR3 region has the DNA TGTGCCACCAGTGATTATGGCGATGAGCAGTTCTTC.

This clonotype was seen repeatedly, ten times or more. The chain carries TRBV7-2 and TRBJ2-2, with TRBD2 identical over 8 bases. This CDR3 contains 16 residues. CDR1 is SGHTA, CDR2 FQGNSA, per germline. V lost 1 base to trimming and J lost 5 bases; unmatched junction nucleotides: 6. The CDR3 sequence is CASSLVASGPTGELFF. The CDR3 bases are TGTGCCAGCAGCTTAGTGGCTAGCGGGCCAACCGGGGAGCTGTTTTTT.